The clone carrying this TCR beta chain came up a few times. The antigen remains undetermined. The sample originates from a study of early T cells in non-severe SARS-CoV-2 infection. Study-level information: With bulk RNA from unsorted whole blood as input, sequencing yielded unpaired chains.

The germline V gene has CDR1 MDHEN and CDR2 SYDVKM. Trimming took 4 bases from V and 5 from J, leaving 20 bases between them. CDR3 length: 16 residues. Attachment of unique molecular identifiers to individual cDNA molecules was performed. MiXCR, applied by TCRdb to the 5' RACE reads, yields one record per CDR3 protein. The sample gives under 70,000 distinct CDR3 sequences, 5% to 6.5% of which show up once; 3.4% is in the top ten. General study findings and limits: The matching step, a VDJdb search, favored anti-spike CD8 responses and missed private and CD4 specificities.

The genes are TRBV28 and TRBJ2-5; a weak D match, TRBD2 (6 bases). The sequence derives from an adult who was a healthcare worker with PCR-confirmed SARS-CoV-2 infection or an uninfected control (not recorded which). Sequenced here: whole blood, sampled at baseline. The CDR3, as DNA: TGTGCCAGCAGTTCCAGAGGTGGGGGGTTATCGGAGACCCAGTACTTC. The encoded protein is CASSSRGGGLSETQYF.